Listed below are T cell receptor beta chains from one sample, sequenced in a study of CD8 T cells in ankylosing spondylitis. TCRdb reprocessed the 5' RACE reads with MiXCR, giving one entry per CDR3 protein. The sample contains under 400,000 distinct CDR3 sequences, 11% of which appear only once. Sequenced sample: blood, either unsorted or a sorted T cell fraction (not recorded which). These receptors originate from a female donor with ankylosing spondylitis or in good health (not recorded which). The CDR3 runs from the conserved cysteine through the conserved F or W. D genes are given only for firm matches. Clone size appears in some rows only: once, few, many, or a class for an expanded clone.

>TRBJ2-7|TRBV7-9|-|-
CASSSINYEQYF
TGTGCCAGCAGCTCGATAAACTACGAGCAGTACTTC
>TRBJ1-5|TRBV20-1|TRBD1|-
CSARASGGMDQPQHF
TGCAGTGCTAGGGCGTCAGGGGGCATGGATCAGCCCCAGCATTTT
>TRBJ2-5|TRBV5-1|-|many
CASSPSRGGRAQYF
TGCGCCAGCAGCCCAAGCCGAGGGGGACGAGCCCAGTACTTC
>TRBJ2-7|TRBV7-8|TRBD2|few
CASSPQTSGLYEQYF
TGTGCCAGCAGCCCCCAGACTAGCGGATTGTACGAGCAGTACTTC
>TRBJ2-7|TRBV11-2|-|few
CASSPPGTLSYEQYF
TGTGCCAGCAGCCCCCCCGGGACACTCTCCTACGAGCAGTACTTC
>TRBJ2-3|TRBV7-2|TRBD2|many
CASSPSGLAGDTQYF
TGTGCCAGCAGCCCAAGTGGGCTAGCGGGTGATACGCAGTATTTT
>TRBJ1-1|TRBV7-2|TRBD1|few
CASSPGDRGITFF
TGTGCCAGCAGCCCGGGGGACAGAGGAATTACTTTCTTT
>TRBJ2-5|TRBV4-2|TRBD2|-
CASSQDRASGSETQYF
TGTGCCAGCAGCCAAGATAGGGCTAGCGGGAGTGAGACCCAGTACTTC
>TRBJ2-5|TRBV6-2/TRBV6-3|TRBD2|many
CASSPIAGGPETQYF
TGTGCCAGCAGTCCCATAGCGGGAGGGCCAGAGACCCAGTACTTC
>TRBJ2-3|TRBV2|-|-
CASTGVTPHTQYF
TGTGCCAGCACTGGAGTTACCCCCCATACGCAGTATTTT
>TRBJ2-2|TRBV20-1|-|few
CSARRGVRVSGELFF
TGCAGTGCTAGACGGGGTGTACGGGTGTCCGGGGAGCTGTTTTTT
>TRBJ2-5|TRBV25-1|-|many
CASSALETQYF
TGTGCCAGCAGTGCCCTTGAGACCCAGTACTTC
>TRBJ2-5|TRBV28|-|-
CASSRMKETQYF
TGTGCCAGCAGCCGGATGAAAGAGACCCAGTACTTC
>TRBJ2-6|TRBV27|-|few
CASSLWPSGANVLTF
TGTGCCAGCAGTTTGTGGCCATCTGGGGCCAACGTCCTGACTTTC
>TRBJ2-2|TRBV11-2|-|many
CASSKGETWNTGELFF
TGTGCCAGCAGCAAAGGGGAGACATGGAACACCGGGGAGCTGTTTTTT
>TRBJ2-7|TRBV20-1|-|once
CSAPDTYEQYF
TGCAGTGCACCGGACACCTACGAGCAGTACTTC
>TRBJ1-2|TRBV11-2|TRBD1|once
CASSVGQGASGYTF
TGTGCCAGCAGCGTTGGACAGGGGGCCTCTGGCTACACCTTC
>TRBJ2-1|TRBV12-3/TRBV12-4|-|-
CASSYLGYNEQFF
TGTGCCAGCAGTTATCTTGGGTACAATGAGCAGTTCTTC
>TRBJ2-2|TRBV9|-|many
CASSTTPDGELFF
TGTGCCAGCAGCACCACCCCGGACGGGGAGCTGTTTTTT
>TRBJ1-3|TRBV10-3|-|many
CATGDQNTIYF
TGTGCCACCGGGGACCAAAACACCATATATTTT
>TRBJ2-1|TRBV5-1|-|many
CASSLADGSSYNEQFF
TGCGCCAGCAGCTTGGCCGACGGAAGCTCCTACAATGAGCAGTTCTTC
>TRBJ2-5|TRBV7-9|-|-
CASSSIAGETQYF
TGTGCCAGCAGCTCGATAGCCGGAGAGACCCAGTACTTC
>TRBJ1-1|TRBV10-2|-|many
CASTGEGTEAFF
TGCGCCAGCACAGGGGAAGGGACTGAAGCTTTCTTT
>TRBJ2-5|TRBV9|TRBD2|few
CASSSSGANHQETQYF
TGTGCCAGCAGCTCCAGCGGGGCGAATCACCAAGAGACCCAGTACTTC
>TRBJ2-7|TRBV28|TRBD1|-
CASSFIAQGAYYEQYF
TGTGCCAGCAGTTTTATCGCCCAGGGGGCCTACTACGAGCAGTACTTC
>TRBJ1-2|TRBV28|-|-
CASSYTGYGYTF
TGTGCCAGCAGCTATACAGGCTATGGCTACACCTTC
>TRBJ2-7|TRBV20-1|-|many
CSARSQAGSYEQYF
TGCAGTGCTAGATCCCAGGCGGGCTCCTACGAGCAGTACTTC
>TRBJ1-5|TRBV5-1|-|few
CASIQRGRLYSNQPQHF
TGCGCCAGCATCCAACGTGGGCGCCTCTATAGCAATCAGCCCCAGCATTTT
>TRBJ2-1|TRBV6-5|-|-
CASSQLWGEQFF
TGTGCCAGCAGCCAACTATGGGGTGAGCAGTTCTTC
>TRBJ2-3|TRBV3-1|-|few
CASSQERIRHTDTQYF
TGTGCCAGCAGCCAAGAACGTATTCGGCACACAGATACGCAGTATTTT
>TRBJ2-7|TRBV7-2|-|many
CASSLAEGILNEQYF
TGTGCCAGCAGCTTAGCAGAGGGAATCCTCAACGAGCAGTACTTC
>TRBJ2-5|TRBV7-7|TRBD2|-
CASSLGTSGQTQYF
TGTGCCAGCAGCTTAGGGACTAGCGGGCAGACCCAGTACTTC
>TRBJ2-7|TRBV7-2|-|few
CASSLKSAVAPYEQYF
TGTGCCAGCAGCTTAAAGTCAGCGGTAGCTCCCTACGAGCAGTACTTC
>TRBJ1-4|TRBV6-1|-|-
CASISAHGGKLFF
TGTGCCAGCATCAGCGCCCATGGTGGCAAACTGTTTTTT
>TRBJ2-3|TRBV5-1|-|many
CASSLEVGVGTDTQYF
TGCGCCAGCAGCTTGGAGGTCGGGGTGGGCACAGATACGCAGTATTTT
>TRBJ2-2|TRBV27|-|few
CASSRNPGTGELFF
TGTGCCAGCAGTCGGAACCCCGGTACCGGGGAGCTGTTTTTT